The rows below give T cell receptor beta chains drawn from one sample of a study of human T cells and chemical hapten exposure. TCRdb re-analysed the RACE reads in MiXCR, keeping a single row per CDR3 protein. The sample includes about 110,000 distinct CDR3 sequences, around 35% of them seen just once. This specimen consisted of whole blood, obtained in connection with sensitization to the hapten diphenylcyclopropenone (DPC). These receptors all stem from a man in his forties with alopecia areata. Some clones in this sample may be carry-over from other donors' samples. The CDR3 runs from the conserved cysteine through the conserved F or W. A D gene is named only where the DNA matches it firmly. Not every row has a clone size; where given, it reads once, few, many or a size class.

-	-	TRBV7-2	TRBJ1-1	CASGQDSASSTEAFF	TGTGCCAGCGGCCAGGACAGCGCCTCATCCACTGAAGCTTTCTTT
TRBD1	few	TRBV10-2	TRBJ2-5	CASSENGPGGETQYF	TGCGCCAGCAGTGAGAACGGGCCAGGGGGAGAGACCCAGTACTTC
-	few	TRBV20-1	TRBJ2-3	CSARGRDFRVDTQYF	TGCAGTGCCCGAGGGCGGGATTTTAGGGTAGATACGCAGTATTTT
TRBD1	medium-sized	TRBV29-1	TRBJ2-6	CSVSGQGASGANVLTF	TGCAGCGTTTCTGGACAGGGGGCATCTGGGGCCAACGTCCTGACTTTC
-	-	TRBV12-3/TRBV12-4	TRBJ2-3	CASSLIANTQYF	TGTGCCAGCAGTTTGATAGCGAATACGCAGTATTTT
-	-	TRBV6-1	TRBJ1-6	CASILPTDNSPLHF	TGTGCCAGCATTCTCCCGACAGATAATTCACCCCTCCACTTT
-	-	TRBV25-1	TRBJ1-2	CASSDPLKGNYGYTF	TGTGCCAGCAGTGATCCATTAAAGGGTAACTATGGCTACACCTTC
TRBD2	-	TRBV20-1	TRBJ2-3	CSAGSGSEFTDTQYF	TGCAGTGCTGGAAGCGGGAGTGAATTCACAGATACGCAGTATTTT
TRBD1	-	TRBV5-1	TRBJ1-2	CAGSLRTGWGYTF	TGCGCCGGCAGCCTGCGGACAGGGTGGGGCTACACCTTC
-	few	TRBV12-3/TRBV12-4	TRBJ2-3	CASSLAAGLADTQYF	TGTGCCAGCAGTTTAGCGGCCGGGTTGGCAGATACGCAGTATTTT
TRBD1	-	TRBV4-3	TRBJ2-6	CASSPGLPGQGIHGANVLTF	TGCGCCAGCAGCCCAGGTCTTCCGGGACAGGGAATTCACGGGGCCAACGTCCTGACTTTC
TRBD2	-	TRBV25-1	TRBJ2-5	CASSAMGLSGTSGSGSETQYF	TGTGCCAGCAGTGCGATGGGACTATCCGGGACTAGCGGGAGTGGATCGGAGACCCAGTACTTC
TRBD2	-	TRBV9	TRBJ2-3	CASSDNRLAGGLDTQYF	TGTGCCAGCAGCGATAACAGACTAGCGGGAGGGCTAGATACGCAGTATTTT
TRBD1	-	TRBV7-3	TRBJ2-7	CASSLQTGTGALGEQYF	TGTGCCAGCAGCTTACAAACCGGGACAGGGGCGTTGGGCGAGCAGTACTTC
-	few	TRBV6-5	TRBJ2-4	CASSSEGTTAKNIQYF	TGTGCCAGCAGTTCAGAGGGTACTACGGCCAAAAACATTCAGTACTTC
TRBD1	-	TRBV9	TRBJ1-2	CASSVGQGLGYTF	TGTGCCAGCAGCGTGGGACAGGGTTTAGGCTACACCTTC
TRBD1	-	TRBV28	TRBJ2-3	CASSLTGTAFTDTQYF	TGTGCCAGCAGTTTAACCGGGACAGCGTTCACAGATACGCAGTATTTT
TRBD2	few	TRBV4-1	TRBJ2-3	CASSQTRLAGDPDTQYF	TGCGCCAGCAGCCAAACACGACTAGCGGGAGATCCAGATACGCAGTATTTT
-	many	TRBV12-3/TRBV12-4	TRBJ2-3	CASSLFQGTDTQYF	TGTGCCAGCAGTTTGTTCCAGGGCACAGATACGCAGTATTTT
TRBD1	-	TRBV4-2	TRBJ1-5	CASSQDSGGQPQHF	TGTGCCAGCAGCCAAGATTCAGGGGGTCAGCCCCAGCATTTT
-	-	TRBV29-1	TRBJ1-5	CSVGTGTQPQHF	TGCAGCGTTGGAACAGGGACTCAGCCCCAGCATTTT
TRBD2	-	TRBV5-1	TRBJ2-4	CASSKGLAGLAKNIQYF	TGCGCCAGCAGCAAGGGACTAGCGGGACTAGCCAAAAACATTCAGTACTTC
-	-	TRBV29-1	TRBJ2-4	CSVLSPEAKNIQYF	TGCAGCGTCCTCTCTCCAGAAGCCAAAAACATTCAGTACTTC
-	many	TRBV20-1	TRBJ2-3	CSARDTGAGDTQYF	TGCAGTGCTAGAGACACGGGGGCCGGGGATACGCAGTATTTT
TRBD2	-	TRBV29-1	TRBJ2-3	CGVEGGIAGGSDTQYF	TGCGGCGTTGAAGGTGGGATAGCGGGAGGTTCCGATACGCAGTATTTT
-	-	TRBV7-2	TRBJ2-1	CASSPGPRSSYNEQFF	TGTGCCAGCAGCCCCGGACCCAGGAGCTCCTACAATGAGCAGTTCTTC
-	few	TRBV6-2/TRBV6-3	TRBJ2-3	CASLKGVTDTQYF	TGTGCCAGCCTCAAGGGAGTCACAGATACGCAGTATTTT
-	few	TRBV7-9	TRBJ2-5	CASLGVNQETQYF	TGTGCGTCCCTCGGGGTAAACCAAGAGACCCAGTACTTC
-	-	TRBV27	TRBJ2-3	CASSLGAGTSQYF	TGTGCCAGCAGTTTGGGGGCCGGGACTTCGCAGTATTTT
-	few	TRBV20-1	TRBJ2-7	CSTPGAILSYEQYF	TGCAGTACGCCGGGGGCGATTTTGTCCTACGAGCAGTACTTC
TRBD1	-	TRBV5-4	TRBJ2-3	CASSLRDRAPDTQYF	TGTGCCAGCAGCCTACGGGACAGGGCCCCCGATACGCAGTATTTT
-	-	TRBV6-5	TRBJ1-1	CASSPLGDGTEAFF	TGTGCCAGCAGCCCCCTGGGGGATGGCACTGAAGCTTTCTTT
TRBD2	-	TRBV6-5	TRBJ2-5	CASSIRAGLAGSQETQYF	TGTGCCAGCAGTATCCGGGCCGGACTAGCGGGGTCCCAAGAGACCCAGTACTTC
TRBD1	few	TRBV27	TRBJ2-6	CASSSAGQGLDGANVLTF	TGTGCCAGCAGTTCCGCGGGACAGGGGTTGGATGGGGCCAACGTCCTGACTTTC
TRBD2	-	TRBV6-2/TRBV6-3	TRBJ2-7	CASSPRTSGRSSYEQYF	TGTGCCAGCAGCCCGAGGACTAGCGGGAGAAGCTCCTACGAGCAGTACTTC
-	-	TRBV5-1	TRBJ1-1	CASSSVGWSDEAFF	TGCGCCAGCAGCTCGGTCGGGTGGTCGGATGAAGCTTTCTTT
TRBD2	-	TRBV12-3/TRBV12-4	TRBJ2-4	CASTGGADAKNIQYF	TGTGCCAGCACGGGGGGGGCAGATGCCAAAAACATTCAGTACTTC
TRBD1	-	TRBV3-1	TRBJ2-1	CASSLQDRGGEQFF	TGTGCCAGCAGCCTTCAGGACAGGGGCGGTGAGCAGTTCTTC
-	-	TRBV28	TRBJ1-2	CASSQPRYGYTF	TGTGCCAGCAGCCAACCCAGATATGGCTACACCTTC
-	once	TRBV4-1	TRBJ2-1	CASSQGTADIYNEQFF	TGCGCCAGCAGCCAAGGGACAGCGGACATCTACAATGAGCAGTTCTTC
-	-	TRBV2	TRBJ2-4	CASSEVGGLAKNIQYF	TGTGCCAGCAGTGAAGTGGGGGGTTTAGCCAAAAACATTCAGTACTTC
-	-	TRBV15	TRBJ2-5	CATSREVLGTQYF	TGTGCCACCAGCAGAGAGGTCCTCGGGACCCAGTACTTC
-	once	TRBV30	TRBJ1-1	CAWRGLGPNTEAFF	TGTGCCTGGAGGGGCCTTGGCCCCAACACTGAAGCTTTCTTT
-	few	TRBV20-1	TRBJ1-5	CSASWGGSNQPQHF	TGCAGTGCTAGCTGGGGCGGTAGCAATCAGCCCCAGCATTTT
TRBD1	-	TRBV11-2	TRBJ1-2	CASSSGQGLYGYTF	TGTGCCAGCAGCTCCGGACAGGGGCTCTATGGCTACACCTTC
TRBD1	few	TRBV10-3	TRBJ2-5	CAISLSRQGVETQYF	TGTGCCATCAGTTTGTCGAGACAGGGGGTCGAGACCCAGTACTTC
-	-	TRBV29-1	TRBJ1-2	CSVVGGGYTF	TGCAGCGTTGTAGGGGGTGGCTACACCTTC
-	few	TRBV7-3	TRBJ1-1	CASSRSSNTEAFF	TGTGCCAGCAGCCGATCCTCAAACACTGAAGCTTTCTTT
TRBD1	-	TRBV29-1	TRBJ2-1	CSVDRIGQGRIGQFF	TGCAGCGTCGACCGGATTGGACAGGGAAGGATTGGGCAGTTCTTC
TRBD1	-	TRBV12-3/TRBV12-4	TRBJ2-2	CASSRTGGGGELFF	TGTGCCAGCAGTCGAACAGGGGGCGGCGGGGAGCTGTTTTTT
-	-	TRBV29-1	TRBJ1-5	CSVGAGVNQPQHF	TGCAGCGTTGGTGCAGGAGTCAATCAGCCCCAGCATTTT
-	-	TRBV3-1	TRBJ2-1	CASSQGGSSYNEQFF	TGTGCCAGCAGCCAAGGTGGGAGTTCCTACAATGAGCAGTTCTTC
TRBD2	few	TRBV20-1	TRBJ2-7	CSASLAGGGSYEQYF	TGCAGTGCTAGCCTAGCGGGAGGAGGGTCCTACGAGCAGTACTTC
-	few	TRBV7-2	TRBJ2-3	CASSSLWGTAGPNTDTQYF	TGTGCCAGCAGCTCACTCTGGGGGACTGCTGGCCCAAACACAGATACGCAGTATTTT
TRBD2	few	TRBV2	TRBJ2-3	CASRGLAGPTDTQYF	TGTGCCAGCAGAGGACTAGCGGGACCCACAGATACGCAGTATTTT
TRBD2	-	TRBV10-3	TRBJ2-1	CAISDPRSAGARVDEQFF	TGTGCCATCAGTGACCCTAGGTCGGCGGGAGCCCGAGTCGATGAGCAGTTCTTC
-	-	TRBV5-1	TRBJ2-5	CASKIAQETQYF	TGCGCCAGCAAAATTGCTCAAGAGACCCAGTACTTC
TRBD1	-	TRBV6-5	TRBJ1-2	CASSHRGSIYGYTF	TGTGCCAGCAGTCACAGGGGGTCGATCTATGGCTACACCTTC
TRBD2	-	TRBV24-1	TRBJ2-5	CATSTRSGQETQYF	TGTGCCACCAGTACCCGTAGCGGGCAAGAGACCCAGTACTTC